The present entry profiles one TCR beta chain with its context. The antigen is unknown. TCRdb ran MiXCR on the RT-PCR reads and lists one entry per CDR3 protein. Of approximately 310,000 distinct CDR3 sequences detected, 20% to 25% appear once; the ten largest clones hold more than 8.5%. This CDR3 is built from 14 residues. Germline assignment: CDR1 MNHEY and CDR2 SMNVEV (reference sequence). V gave up 2 bases and J gave up 4 bases, with 11 bases separating them. The data were obtained in a study of response to subunit inactivated influenza vaccine. Study results and caveats: It was the authors' suggestion that each seasonal influenza vaccination recruits few new T cells.

The receptor comes from a man aged 50-75 years who received an inactivated influenza vaccine. This sample comprised PBMCs from blood, obtained roughly 20 months after vaccination. The V gene is TRBV27, the J gene TRBJ2-5; D not resolved. In DNA form, the CDR3 reads TGTGCCAGCAGTTTAAGGGTACCAGGAGAGACCCAGTACTTC. Its translation is CASSLRVPGETQYF.